The source of this T cell receptor (beta chain) is a study of blood T cell repertoires in COVID-19. Study-level information: Samples came from the United States, Italy and Spain, spanning acute and convalescent COVID-19. From T cells, B-cell-depleted T cells, or PBMCs came the material, which was cDNA or gDNA.

Germline lookup yields CDR1 SGHTA and CDR2 FQGNSA. V shed 1 base and J shed 0 bases, with 10 bases lying between them. The CDR3 is 15 residues long. Generated by immunoSEQ multiplex PCR, the TCRdb table keeps only in-frame clones and is missing some. The sample contains roughly 160,000 clones, around 83% of which appear only once. The specimen sequenced was peripheral blood. The sequence was obtained from a woman between 65 and 79 years old who had recovered from COVID-19. V gene TRBV7-2 combines with J gene TRBJ2-7; D remains unclear. Here the CDR3 reads CASSLGLSPSYEQYF. The DNA of the CDR3 is TGTGCCAGCAGCTTAGGTCTTAGCCCCTCCTACGAGCAGTACTTC.